The sequence of this T cell receptor beta chain was determined in a study of blood T cell repertoires in COVID-19. Background on the study: Acute and convalescent COVID-19 samples came from the United States, Italy and Spain. The analysed material was cDNA or gDNA that came from T cells, B-cell-depleted T cells, or PBMCs.

Trimming at V came to 5 bases and at J to 9 bases, leaving 18 bases not matched to a gene. The CDR3 is 17 residues long. Germline values: CDR1 LNHDA, CDR2 SQIVND (reference sequence). Original data processing: From reference gene primer amplification, estimates of nucleated cell counts were derived. The table came from immunoSEQ multiplex PCR; TCRdb's copy has only in-frame clones and leaves some out. That table furnishes V, J and clone size, whereas the DNA furnished D and trimming. This sample has some 240,000 clones, with around 80% found just once. The sample taken for sequencing was peripheral blood. This chain links TRBV19 with TRBJ1-5, with 8 positions matching TRBD1. This TCR came from a woman in her 40s who had recovered from COVID-19. Written as DNA, the CDR3 is TGTGCCAGTAGTTCAACCTCAACGGACAGGGTGAGGTCGCCCCAGCATTTT. Translated, it gives CASSSTSTDRVRSPQHF.